Listed here are 15 T cell receptor beta chains from one sample, sequenced in a study of T cell repertoires in cytomegalovirus infection. TCRdb used MiXCR to reprocess the reads, holding one entry per CDR3 protein. The sample carries hundreds of thousands of distinct CDR3 sequences, roughly a third recorded once. These TCRs are of unknown antigen specificity. The specimen comprised cultured PBMCs, sampled from culture after CMV antigen stimulation. These receptors were taken from a human donor in good health (CMV status not recorded). Some clones in this sample may be carry-over from other donors' samples.

This chain connects TRBV11-2 to TRBJ2-1, with TRBD2 matching 14 bases. This CDR3 region has 15 residues. The germline gives CDR1 SGHAT, CDR2 FQNNGV. Germline trimming cut 6 bases from V and 8 bases from J; bases unmatched to any gene: 6. The CDR3 sequence: CASSVTSGRADEQFF. The DNA for the CDR3 is TGTGCCAGCAGTGTGACTAGCGGGAGGGCGGATGAGCAGTTCTTC.

This clonotype has ten or more counts. The gene calls are TRBV11-2 and TRBJ2-1, with 9 bases identical to TRBD2. V shed 2 bases, J shed 8 bases, and the junction held 1 base outside the gene matches. This CDR3 region has 13 residues. Germline CDR1 SGHAT, CDR2 FQNNGV. CDR3 coding DNA: TGTGCCAGCAGCTTACTAGCGGGATATGAGCAGTTCTTC. It is translated as CASSLLAGYEQFF.

The V gene is TRBV7-2, the J gene TRBJ1-3; D call uncertain. CDR3 length: 14 residues. The germline V gene has CDR1 SGHTA and CDR2 FQGNSA. Trimming cost V 5 bases and J 4 bases, with 12 bases left between them. The CDR3: CASSPVTAGNTIYF. The CDR3 DNA reads as TGTGCCAGCAGCCCTGTGACGGCCGGAAACACCATATATTTT.

This clonotype has a handful of counts. The gene calls are TRBV12-5 and TRBJ1-2; D not resolved. Trimming removed 7 bases at V and 4 bases at J, with 7 bases between. The CDR3 is 11 amino acids. In germline, CDR1 is LGHNT, CDR2 FRNRAP. CDR3 sequence: CASAGSYGYTF. The CDR3 DNA sequence: TGTGCTAGTGCCGGAAGCTATGGCTACACCTTC. The full variable domain, rest sourced from reference TRBV12-5 and TRBJ1-2, is DARVTQTPRHKVTEMGQEVTMRCQPILGHNTVFWYRQTMMQGLELLAYFRNRAPLDDSGMPKDRFSAEMPDATLATLKIQPSEPRDSAVYFCASAGSYGYTFGSGTRLTVV.

The CDR3 spells CASSLYSSLPAANQPQHF. In nucleotides, the CDR3 is TGTGCCAGCAGCTTATATAGTTCTCTGCCGGCAGCAAATCAGCCCCAGCATTTT. The chain is built from TRBV7-2 and TRBJ1-5; D remains unclear. Germline V gives CDR1 SGHTA, CDR2 FQGNSA. The CDR3 sequence is 18 residues long. Trimming removed 2 bases from V and 4 bases from J, with 21 bases in between.

The table lists this clonotype with a few counts. The chain links TRBV5-4 to TRBJ1-4; D unclear. Trimming removed 3 bases from V and 8 bases from J, with 14 bases in between. Per the germline V gene, CDR1 is SGHNT and CDR2 is YYREEE (reference sequence). The CDR3 runs to 14 residues. This CDR3 is CASSSWGSDEKLFF. The DNA for the CDR3 is TGTGCCAGCAGCTCTTGGGGATCCGACGAAAAACTGTTTTTT.

The V and J genes are TRBV5-6 and TRBJ2-7, with D hard to call. The germline V and J ends were trimmed by 6 bases and 1 base, with 14 bases remaining between them. The germline V gene encodes CDR1 SGHDT and CDR2 YYEEEE. The CDR3 runs 14 residues. This CDR3 reads CASTPSPVSYEQYF. In DNA form, the CDR3 reads TGTGCCAGCACCCCTTCGCCCGTTTCCTACGAGCAGTACTTC.

In DNA form, the CDR3 reads TGTGCCAGCAGTCGCTCGGTGCCGAGCTCCTACGAGCAGTACTTC. Its translation: CASSRSVPSSYEQYF. V gene TRBV28 combines with J gene TRBJ2-7; D not resolved. This CDR3 has 15 residues. The germline CDR1 and CDR2 sequences are MDHEN and SYDVKM. V dropped 5 bases and J dropped 0 bases, with 14 bases sitting between them.

This clonotype has a single count. V and J are TRBV19 and TRBJ1-4; D is unclear. Trimming took off 7 bases at V and 0 bases at J, with 9 bases between the two ends. Germline values: CDR1 LNHDA, CDR2 SQIVND (reference sequence). The CDR3 length is 14 residues. The CDR3 loop is CASNGAATNEKLFF. The CDR3 region has the DNA TGTGCCAGTAATGGAGCTGCAACTAATGAAAAACTGTTTTTT.

The chain joins TRBV7-6 to TRBJ2-2; 8 bases match TRBD1. CDR1 and CDR2 (germline): SGHVS, FNYEAQ. Losses at the gene ends were 5 bases for V and 4 bases for J; bases not matched to a gene: 3. The CDR3 sequence is 14 residues long. The CDR3 loop is CASSTGQATGELFF. The CDR3, as DNA: TGTGCCAGCAGCACGGGACAGGCCACCGGGGAGCTGTTTTTT.

This chain connects TRBV7-2 to TRBJ2-3; D is unresolved. Trimming took off 5 bases at V and 0 bases at J, with 6 bases between the two ends. This CDR3 contains 13 residues. In germline, CDR1 is SGHTA, CDR2 FQGNSA. CDR3 coding DNA: TGTGCCAGCAGCCAGCTTAGCACAGATACGCAGTATTTT. It translates to CASSQLSTDTQYF.

The V gene is TRBV24-1, the J gene TRBJ2-5; D not resolved. CDR1 KGHDR and CDR2 SFDVKD come from the germline V gene. The CDR3 contains 13 residues. Trimming cost V 0 bases and J 4 bases, with 5 bases left between them. This CDR3 is CATSDLKRETQYF. The CDR3, as DNA: TGTGCCACCAGTGATTTGAAGCGAGAGACCCAGTACTTC.

This chain connects TRBV6-5 to TRBJ1-2; a weak D match, TRBD1 (6 bases). The germline gives CDR1 MNHEY, CDR2 SVGAGI. V was trimmed by 1 base and J by 5 bases, leaving 14 bases between them. The CDR3 sequence is 15 residues long. The CDR3 nucleotides are TGTGCCAGCAGTTACTGGACAGATTCGCCATATGGCTACACCTTC. Its translation is CASSYWTDSPYGYTF.

The J gene is TRBJ2-1, the V gene TRBV20-1; possible D gene TRBD1, 5 bases. The V and J ends lost 4 bases and 1 base respectively, with 14 bases between them. The CDR3 sequence is 15 residues long. From germline, CDR1 is DFQATT and CDR2 SNEGSKA (reference sequence). CDR3 sequence: CSATDRDSSYNEQFF. DNA of the CDR3: TGCAGTGCTACTGACAGAGATTCATCCTACAATGAGCAGTTCTTC.

This clonotype has just a few counts. This chain joins TRBV28 and TRBJ2-3, with 11 bases matching TRBD2. The germline CDR1 and CDR2 sequences are MDHEN and SYDVKM. The ends lost 3 bases at V and 4 bases at J; junction bases unmatched: 6. The CDR3 is 16 residues long. The CDR3 coding sequence is TGTGCCAGCAGTTTGCTAGCGGGAGGTGGTGCAGATACGCAGTATTTT. Amino acids: CASSLLAGGGADTQYF. Using reference TRBV28 and TRBJ2-3 for the parts outside the CDR3, the full variable domain is DVKVTQSSRYLVKRTGEKVFLECVQDMDHENMFWYRQDPGLGLRLIYFSYDVKMKEKGDIPEGYSVSREKKERFSLILESASTNQTSMYLCASSLLAGGGADTQYFGPGTRLTVL.